This entry concerns a single TCR beta chain. Its antigen is unknown. Base qualities were left out, and no much larger clone turns up one base away. From the second PCR step onward, the TCR alpha chain libraries and the TCR beta chain libraries were amplified separately. Donor CMV status was determined by IFNgamma production from CD4+ T cells after overnight stimulation of fresh PBMCs with CMV viral lysate. Miltenyi beads were used first to positively select CD4 T cells, and CD8 T cells were then positively selected from the CD4-negative fraction. After staining for CD3, CD4, CD8, CD45RA, CD27 and a live/dead dye, cells were sorted on a BD Aria II into four subsets based on CD45RA and CD27. Three healthy volunteers provided blood, and the blood of each volunteer was split into CD4 and CD8 T cells and then into four differentiation subsets. Approximately 0.13 L of peripheral blood was drawn per donor, and PBMC were isolated by Ficoll-Paque PLUS density-gradient centrifugation. Sorted cells were lysed in RLT buffer, after which RNA was extracted using a Qiagen RNeasy kit and stored at -80 degrees C.

The library was produced with UMI-ligation and nested PCR. An equimolar mix of two oligonucleotides covering both TRBC1 and TRBC2 was used as the beta constant-region primer. T4 RNA ligase 1 ligated a single-stranded oligonucleotide carrying the SP2 primer and a 12-nucleotide UMI to the cDNA 3' end. Four rounds of PCR, combining the SP2 primer with nested alpha and beta constant-region primers, were used to amplify the ligated cDNA. The ligation reaction was kept at 16 degrees C for about 18-25 hours. PCR2 was typically performed as a SYBR Green qPCR and was stopped at a predetermined threshold so that over-amplification was prevented. Agencourt AMPure XP magnetic beads were used for all purifications after the first. Library amounts were measured by Qubit and library quality was assessed on a TapeStation, where the main peak was expected at around 650 bp. Pooled libraries were sequenced on an Illumina MiSeq using v2 2x251 paired-end kits, and typically roughly 0.85-2.1 million reads were obtained per sample. Each sample library was pooled at around 4 nM, and about 4.5-7% PhiX was included to improve cluster recognition. The paper's data handling went like this. Using tag matching that tolerated one base-pair mismatch, Decombinator assigned V and J genes to FASTQ reads that had been processed by Demultiplexor. Collapsinator relied on UMIs to fix sequencing errors as well as frequency errors caused by PCR heterogeneity. TCRs were translated and CDR3s were extracted from the conserved cysteine to the FGXG phenylalanine by CDR3Translator, with non-productive sequences being flagged. Repertoires were subsampled to equal numbers of UMI-defined TCRs before Gini, Shannon entropy and inverse Simpson indices were calculated. Power-law fits to clonotype abundance distributions were performed by maximum likelihood within the linear range. For one naive CD8 sample, the pipeline and MIGEC produced similar UMI counts, unique TCR numbers and clonal distributions. One analysis removed from the naive repertoire any naive TCRs that were also present in any memory subset from the same donor. A set of 7,322 CMV-associated CDR3 sequences, compiled from VDJdb and a published dataset, was used to search the repertoires. TCRdb trimmed the raw reads at Q25, called clones with MiXCR and kept productive beta chains. When rows share a CDR3 protein, they turn into one entry using the most common DNA and genes. The authors' filters were not applied to this entry. Present in this sample are 120,000 to 150,000 distinct CDR3 sequences, more than 15% of which were seen just once. The top ten clones comprise approximately 0.13% of the sample.

The data derive from a study of naive and memory T cell subsets (dated by TCRdb to 2016 to 2017). Concerning the study at large: An open-source, UMI-based TCR alpha and beta sequencing pipeline was applied to sorted naive and memory peripheral blood T cell subsets. The functional CMV T cell responses agreed completely with IgG serology results. RNA was DNase-treated and reverse transcribed with TCR constant-region primers, mostly using SuperScript III.

From a lookup of the germline V gene, CDR1 and CDR2 are LGHNA and YSLEER. A distance of 9 bases separates the germline ends of V and J, which lose 3 bases and 3 bases respectively. The CDR3 runs 14 residues from the cysteine to the phenylalanine. The retained sequence is limited to the CDR3, 42 bases, with the frame set at the first base. General study outcomes and caveats: In both CD4 and CD8 cells, the Gini index increased while Shannon and inverse Simpson diversity decreased from naive through CM, EM and EMRA. A few larger clonotypes were found in naive repertoires, especially CD8, and these larger clonotypes were possibly memory cells re-expressing CD45RA. Following error correction, more than 90% of naive TCR sequences occurred only once, which made naive abundance distributions much steeper than those of memory subsets. RNA-based TCR counts may be influenced by expression changes linked to T cell activation and differentiation. Each clonotype was defined as a single alpha or beta chain sequence rather than as a paired alpha/beta receptor. The repertoire findings for the naive and memory subsets could not be validated against a ground truth, as none was available. The abundance of TCRs followed a power law with an exponent that differed between naive and memory subsets yet stayed consistent across the three individuals.

The sequence links TRBV4-3 to TRBJ1-5, and TRBD1 may be the D gene, going by 5 matching bases. The material sequenced was naive CD4+ T cells from blood. What the cell subset or site label conveys for this sample: naive T cells, CD45RA high CD27+. This TCR derives from a human donor in good health. The encoded CDR3 is CASSQGTVNQPQHF. The DNA sequence is as follows: TGCGCCAGCAGCCAGGGGACGGTCAATCAGCCCCAGCATTTT.